The 21 T cell receptor beta chains below all came from one sample that was sequenced in a study of patients and donors after allogeneic stem cell transplantation. TCRdb re-called the RT-PCR reads through MiXCR, storing one row per CDR3 protein. The table includes 110,000 or so distinct CDR3 sequences, approximately 40% detected once. Sequenced input: blood, either unsorted or a sorted T cell fraction (not recorded which). The receptors were sampled from a human donor who was either an allogeneic HSCT recipient or a stem cell or donor lymphocyte infusion donor (not recorded which). It is not recorded whose cells these are; they may come from a transplant donor.

The chain has TRBV7-8 and TRBJ2-3; unclear D gene. CDR1 is SGHVS and CDR2 is FQNEAQ in the germline V gene. The CDR3 is 14 residues long. Trimming pared 8 bases from V and 5 bases from J, leaving 17 bases between. The CDR3 DNA reads TGTGCCAGCGACTCCCAGTCCGGCGGAGATACGCAGTATTTT. Translated: CASDSQSGGDTQYF.

This clonotype was seen more than once but under ten times. The gene calls are TRBV20-1 and TRBJ1-1; D may be TRBD1 (6 bases). The CDR3 extends over 15 amino acids. Germline CDR1 and CDR2: DFQATT and SNEGSKA (reference sequence). V lost 1 base to trimming and J lost 0 bases, with 12 bases between them. For the CDR3, the DNA is TGCAGTGCTAGAGGACAGGTTCCCATGAACACTGAAGCTTTCTTT. Translation gives CSARGQVPMNTEAFF.

The genes are TRBV7-9 and TRBJ1-4; D gene uncertain. CDR1 and CDR2 (germline): SEHNR, FQNEAQ (reference sequence). CDR3 size: 15 residues. V dropped 4 bases and J dropped 8 bases, with 17 bases sitting between them. The DNA of the CDR3 is TGTGCCAGCAGCTCCCGAGTGAGGGAGGGCGAAAAACTGTTTTTT. Translating it yields CASSSRVREGEKLFF. Full variable domain (remainder filled in from reference TRBV7-9 and TRBJ1-4): DTGVSQNPRHKITKRGQNVTFRCDPISEHNRLYWYRQTLGQGPEFLTYFQNEAQLEKSRLLSDRFSAERPKGSFSTLEIQRTEQGDSAMYLCASSSRVREGEKLFFGSGTQLSVL.

The rearrangement links TRBV18 to TRBJ2-1, with 13 bases aligning to TRBD2. The CDR3 contains 19 residues. Losses at the gene ends were 1 base for V and 5 bases for J; bases not matched to a gene: 11. Germline CDR1 is KGHSH and CDR2 is LQKENI. Here the CDR3 reads CASSPRRHPGLAGNNEQFF. CDR3 in DNA: TGTGCCAGCTCACCACGACGACATCCGGGACTAGCGGGAAACAATGAGCAGTTCTTC. The entire variable domain, with the rest obtained from reference TRBV18 and TRBJ2-1, is as follows: NAGVMQNPRHLVRRRGQEARLRCSPMKGHSHVYWYRQLPEEGLKFMVYLQKENIIDESGMPKERFSAEFPKEGPSILRIQQVVRGDSAAYFCASSPRRHPGLAGNNEQFFGPGTRLTVL.

The rearrangement links TRBV4-2 to TRBJ1-5; D unresolved. This CDR3 has 17 amino acids. Germline V gene lookup returns CDR1 LGHNA and CDR2 YNFKEQ. Trimming left V 4 bases short and J 1 base short, with 17 bases between. CDR3 in amino acids: CASSRLSRKESNQPQHF. CDR3 nucleotide sequence: TGTGCCAGCAGCCGCCTAAGCAGGAAGGAAAGCAATCAGCCCCAGCATTTT.

The chain couples TRBV12-3 or TRBV12-4 to TRBJ2-6; D is ambiguous. The CDR3 covers 14 residues. Trimming took off 7 bases at V and 0 bases at J, with 7 bases between the two ends. The CDR3 nucleotides read TGTGCCAGCACGGTTCTCTCTGGGGCCAACGTCCTGACTTTC. It encodes CASTVLSGANVLTF.

This chain joins TRBV9 and TRBJ2-3; D is possibly TRBD1 (5 bases). V was trimmed by 4 bases and J by 5 bases, leaving 17 bases between them. This CDR3 is 15 amino acids long. The germline V gene has CDR1 SGDLS and CDR2 YYNGEE. The CDR3 DNA reads as TGTGCCAGCAGCCCCTTGGGGCTAATAGGAGATACGCAGTATTTT. It encodes CASSPLGLIGDTQYF.

The DNA for the CDR3 is TGTGCCAGCGGTACAGGGTGGAACACCGGGGAGCTGTTTTTT. Amino acids: CASGTGWNTGELFF. The genes are TRBV6-5 and TRBJ2-2; tentative D call: TRBD1 (6 bases). The CDR3 runs 14 residues. CDR1 MNHEY and CDR2 SVGAGI come from the germline V gene. The germline V and J ends were trimmed by 8 bases and 1 base, with 11 bases remaining between them.

This clonotype came up a few times. The chain has TRBV7-9 and TRBJ1-1; 12 positions agree with TRBD1. Germline CDR1 reads SEHNR; CDR2 reads FQNEAQ (reference sequence). Unmatched junction bases numbered 7, after V lost 3 bases and J lost 8 bases. The CDR3 has 15 amino acids. The CDR3 protein is CASSFAGTGGREAFF. The DNA of the CDR3 is TGTGCCAGCAGCTTCGCCGGGACAGGGGGCCGGGAAGCTTTCTTT.

The CDR3 loop is CASSPTSGSGDEQFF. The CDR3 region has the DNA TGTGCCAGCAGCCCGACTAGCGGGAGCGGGGATGAGCAGTTCTTC. The rearrangement links TRBV7-2 to TRBJ2-1; 12 bases fit TRBD2. V trimming: 5 bases; J trimming: 8 bases; junction bases outside the gene matches: 7. This CDR3 contains 15 residues. Looked up from germline, CDR1 is SGHTA and CDR2 is FQGNSA.

This clonotype has just a few counts. The chain joins TRBV12-3 or TRBV12-4 to TRBJ1-3; TRBD1 matches 10 bases. The CDR3 covers 19 residues. The V gene end was trimmed by 2 bases and the J gene end by 5 bases; junction bases not matched to a gene: 15. DNA for the CDR3: TGTGCCAGCAGTTTATTAAGGACAGGGGGGATAGGGCACAGAAACACCATATATTTT. This sequence encodes CASSLLRTGGIGHRNTIYF.

This clonotype occurred a few times. The chain carries TRBV20-1 and TRBJ1-1; perhaps TRBD1 as D (5 bases). Trimming left V 3 bases short and J 5 bases short, with 10 bases between. Germline V gene sequence: CDR1 DFQATT, CDR2 SNEGSKA (reference sequence). The CDR3 sequence is 12 residues long. CDR3 region: CSASAGWTEAFF. For the CDR3, the DNA is TGCAGTGCTAGTGCAGGGTGGACTGAAGCTTTCTTT.

This clonotype was counted only a few times. The chain has TRBV20-1 and TRBJ1-4; no firm D call. Germline V gene sequence: CDR1 DFQATT, CDR2 SNEGSKA (reference sequence). V dropped 2 bases and J dropped 7 bases, with 20 bases sitting between them. CDR3 length: 16 residues. This CDR3 reads CSARSGAFGETEKLFF. The CDR3 DNA reads TGCAGTGCTAGATCTGGCGCGTTTGGGGAGACTGAAAAACTGTTTTTT.

The chain employs TRBV11-2 and TRBJ1-1, with D unclear. CDR1 is SGHAT, CDR2 FQNNGV, per germline. The CDR3 runs to 18 residues. Trimming removed 2 bases from V and 4 bases from J, with 23 bases in between. The CDR3 here is CASSLIAQRVGIRTEAFF. DNA of the CDR3: TGTGCCAGCAGCTTAATCGCCCAAAGAGTAGGCATTCGCACTGAAGCTTTCTTT.

This rearrangement joins TRBV4-2 to TRBJ1-2; D is ambiguous. The germline gives CDR1 LGHNA, CDR2 YNFKEQ. The CDR3 consists of 17 residues. The V and J ends lost 4 bases and 0 bases respectively, with 18 bases between them. CDR3 DNA sequence: TGTGCCAGCAGCCGAGGCCCCCGGAGCAAGGCTAACTATGGCTACACCTTC. It encodes CASSRGPRSKANYGYTF.

The chain uses TRBV28 and TRBJ2-7; D gene unclear. Between the trimmed V and J ends, which lost 5 bases and 4 bases, there was a span of 15 bases. Germline-derived CDR1 and CDR2 are MDHEN and SYDVKM. The CDR3 has 14 residues. DNA for the CDR3: TGTGCCAGCAGTCCTCCCCCTGGACCTTACGAGCAGTACTTC. It yields the protein CASSPPPGPYEQYF.

The chain has TRBV11-3 and TRBJ2-4; 11 bases align to TRBD2. Per germline, CDR1 SGHNT and CDR2 YENEEA. The junction had 4 bases not matched to a gene; V was cut back by 3 bases and J by 9 bases. This CDR3 contains 14 residues. The DNA for the CDR3 is TGTGCCAGCAGCTTCACTAGCGGGAGCGGCATTCAGTACTTC. Its translation: CASSFTSGSGIQYF.

The J gene is TRBJ1-6, the V gene TRBV20-1; D may be TRBD1 (6 bases). V was cut by 0 bases and J by 0 bases, with 9 bases left in between. Germline loops: CDR1 DFQATT, CDR2 SNEGSKA (reference sequence). The CDR3 extends over 16 amino acids. The CDR3 region has the DNA TGCAGTGCTAGAGATAGGGGGAGCTCCTATAATTCACCCCTCCACTTT. Amino acid sequence: CSARDRGSSYNSPLHF.

This clonotype was detected only once. At one end, the junction sequence differs from germline, possibly due to a read error. V and J are TRBV7-8 and TRBJ2-2, with D possibly being TRBD1 (6 bases). Germline loops: CDR1 SGHVS, CDR2 FQNEAQ. The CDR3 length is 14 residues. The CDR3 loop reads CASSLGTETGELFF. In nucleotides, the CDR3 is TGTGCCAGCAGCTTAGGGACAGAGACCGGAGAGCTGTTTTTT.

The chain links TRBV7-3 to TRBJ1-1; the D is unclear. CDR1 and CDR2 from the germline V gene are SGHTA and FQGTGA. The CDR3 is 13 residues long. Trimming pared 2 bases from V and 3 bases from J, leaving 7 bases between. The CDR3 reads CASSLYGHTEAFF. Here the CDR3 DNA reads TGTGCCAGCAGCTTATACGGGCACACTGAAGCTTTCTTT.

The chain carries TRBV10-3 and TRBJ2-1, with TRBD1 matching over 9 bases. The CDR3 extends over 14 amino acids. V shed 7 bases and J 4 bases; nucleotides not matched to a gene: 5. The V gene's germline CDR1 is ENHRY and CDR2 SYGVKD. The CDR3 is CAITWTGVYNEQFF. The CDR3 DNA is TGTGCCATCACATGGACAGGGGTTTACAATGAGCAGTTCTTC.